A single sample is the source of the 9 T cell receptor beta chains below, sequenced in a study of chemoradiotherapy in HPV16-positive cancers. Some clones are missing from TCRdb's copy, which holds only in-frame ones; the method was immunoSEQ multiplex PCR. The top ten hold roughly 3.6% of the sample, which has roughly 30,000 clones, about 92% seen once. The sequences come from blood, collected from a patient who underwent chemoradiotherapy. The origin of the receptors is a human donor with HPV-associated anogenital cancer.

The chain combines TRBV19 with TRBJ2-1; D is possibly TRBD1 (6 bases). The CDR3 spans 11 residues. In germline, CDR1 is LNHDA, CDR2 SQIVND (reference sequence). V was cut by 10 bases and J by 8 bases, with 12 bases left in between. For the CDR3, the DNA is TGTGCCACCCTCAGGGGCCATGAGCAGTTCTTC. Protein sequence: CATLRGHEQFF.

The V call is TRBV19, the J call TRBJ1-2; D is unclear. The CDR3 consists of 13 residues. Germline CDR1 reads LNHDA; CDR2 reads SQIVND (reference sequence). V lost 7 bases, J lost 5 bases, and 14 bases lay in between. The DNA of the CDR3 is TGTGCCAGTAATGATCAGGAAAAATATGGCTACACCTTC. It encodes CASNDQEKYGYTF.

Here the CDR3 DNA reads TGTGCCAGAAGCTTGACGCTATCAGGCCATAGCAATCAGCCCCAGCATTTT. It is translated as CARSLTLSGHSNQPQHF. The gene calls are TRBV5-3 and TRBJ1-5; D unresolved. TRBV5-3 carries the ORF label, with uncertain function. Trimming left V 1 base short and J 0 bases short, with 14 bases between. CDR3 size: 17 residues.

The CDR3 protein is CASSPGQGHTDTQYF. CDR3 DNA: TGTGCCAGTAGTCCCGGACAGGGACACACAGATACGCAGTATTTT. The chain has TRBV19 and TRBJ2-3, with TRBD1 matching over 8 bases. V shed 5 bases, J shed 2 bases, and the junction held 6 bases outside the gene matches. Per the germline V gene, CDR1 is LNHDA and CDR2 is SQIVND (reference sequence). CDR3 length equals 15 residues. Full variable domain (rest looked up from reference TRBV19 and TRBJ2-3): DGGITQSPKYLFRKEGQNVTLSCEQNLNHDAMYWYRQDPGQGLRLIYYSQIVNDFQKGDIAEGYSVSREKKESFPLTVTSAQKNPTAFYLCASSPGQGHTDTQYFGPGTRLTVL.

The CDR3 is CASNYSPGGETQYF. The DNA of the CDR3 is TGCGCCAGCAACTATTCCCCAGGGGGAGAGACCCAGTACTTC. This chain joins TRBV10-2 and TRBJ2-5; 7 bases match TRBD1. V was pared by 7 bases and J by 4 bases, with 9 bases of the junction left unmatched. The CDR3 has 14 amino acids. CDR1 is WSHSY, CDR2 SAAADI, per germline.

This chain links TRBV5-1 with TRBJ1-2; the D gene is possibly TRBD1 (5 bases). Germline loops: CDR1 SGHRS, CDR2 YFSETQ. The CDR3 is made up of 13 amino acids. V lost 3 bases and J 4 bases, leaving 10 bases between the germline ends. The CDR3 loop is CASSWDGSYGYTF. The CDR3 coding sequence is TGCGCCAGCAGCTGGGACGGGAGCTATGGCTACACCTTC.

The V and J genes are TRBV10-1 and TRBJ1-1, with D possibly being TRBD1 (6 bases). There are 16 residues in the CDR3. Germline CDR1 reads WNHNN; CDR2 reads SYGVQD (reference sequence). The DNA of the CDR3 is TGCGGAGACGGGGCAGGGAAGGGGGTATTGAACACTGAAGCTTTCTTT. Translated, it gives CGDGAGKGVLNTEAFF.

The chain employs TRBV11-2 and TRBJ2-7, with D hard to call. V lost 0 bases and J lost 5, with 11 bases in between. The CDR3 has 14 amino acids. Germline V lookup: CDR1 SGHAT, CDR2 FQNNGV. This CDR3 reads CASSLDLGLHEQYF. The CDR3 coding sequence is TGTGCCAGCAGCTTAGATTTGGGGTTGCACGAGCAGTACTTC. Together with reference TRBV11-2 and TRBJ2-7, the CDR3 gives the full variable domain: EAGVAQSPRYKIIEKRQSVAFWCNPISGHATLYWYQQILGQGPKLLIQFQNNGVVDDSQLPKDRFSAERLKGVDSTLKIQPAKLEDSAVYLCASSLDLGLHEQYFGPGTRLTVT.

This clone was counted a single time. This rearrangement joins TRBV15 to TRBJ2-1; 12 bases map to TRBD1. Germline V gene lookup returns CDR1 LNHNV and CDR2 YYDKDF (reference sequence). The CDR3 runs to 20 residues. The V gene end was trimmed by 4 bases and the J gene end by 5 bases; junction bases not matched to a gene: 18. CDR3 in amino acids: CATSTLPGQGAKGFDNEQFF. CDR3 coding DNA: TGTGCCACCAGCACTCTTCCGGGACAGGGGGCAAAGGGGTTCGACAATGAGCAGTTCTTC.